A single sample is the source of the 19 T cell receptor beta chains below, sequenced in a study of cytomegalovirus exposure and HLA in healthy donors (dated by TCRdb to 2016 to 2017). Libraries were made using the immunoSEQ multiplex PCR assay. The multiplex PCR relied on a mix of 60 forward primers for TCR Vbeta segments and 13 reverse primers for TCR Jbeta segments. What TCRdb holds here is the immuneACCESS table cut down to in-frame rearrangements. Part of the clones is not present; checked against another copy, under half of the missing clones reflect an unresolved V gene, and the others are unexplained. In all, the sample holds 200,000 to 250,000 clones, and roughly 75% of those were seen once. The ten largest clonotypes hold 1.5% to 2% of the sample. Sequenced material: PBMCs. These receptors were collected from a woman aged 30 to 39 in good health and CMV-seronegative.

Concerning this clone itself: The sample has other DNA sequences that encode this CDR3 too. J is TRBJ1-1 and V is TRBV4-1, with D perhaps TRBD1 (6 bases). Trimming removed 0 bases at V and 5 bases at J, with 7 bases between. Germline CDR1 is MGHRA and CDR2 is YSYEKL. The CDR3 consists of 13 residues. CDR3 sequence reads: CASSQDRGTEAFF. The CDR3, as DNA: TGCGCCAGCAGCCAAGATAGGGGGACTGAAGCTTTCTTT.

V is TRBV7-3 and J is TRBJ2-1, with D tentatively TRBD1 (6 bases). The germline V gene has CDR1 SGHTA and CDR2 FQGTGA. V lost 2 bases and J lost 6, with 14 bases in between. This CDR3 is 15 amino acids long. CDR3 loop: CASSLGTTPGNEQFF. The CDR3 region has the DNA TGTGCCAGCAGCTTAGGGACAACCCCGGGCAATGAGCAGTTCTTC.

The rearrangement uses TRBV6-5 and TRBJ2-7; weak D call: TRBD2 (6 bases). Trimming took off 4 bases at V and 0 bases at J, with 10 bases between the two ends. CDR1 and CDR2 (germline): MNHEY, SVGAGI. There are 14 residues in the CDR3. CDR3 bases: TGTGCCAGCAGTTTCCAGGAGGGCTCCTACGAGCAGTACTTC. It encodes CASSFQEGSYEQYF.

The V gene is TRBV7-3, the J gene TRBJ2-1, with D maybe TRBD1 (5 bases). CDR3 length: 15 amino acids. V lost 0 bases and J lost 5, with 11 bases in between. Germline CDR1 is SGHTA and CDR2 is FQGTGA. The DNA for the CDR3 is TGTGCCAGCAGCTTAACGCAGGGTCCCAACAATGAGCAGTTCTTC. This codes for CASSLTQGPNNEQFF.

The J gene is TRBJ2-2, the V gene TRBV5-1; 7 bases are shared with TRBD1. This CDR3 is 14 amino acids long. With V trimmed by 3 bases and J by 7 bases, 6 bases remained unmatched. From germline, CDR1 is SGHRS and CDR2 YFSETQ. The CDR3 region is CASSYQGVDGELFF. The DNA of the CDR3 is TGCGCCAGCAGCTACCAGGGGGTAGACGGGGAGCTGTTTTTT.

V is TRBV6-1 and J is TRBJ2-7; TRBD1 aligns across 8 bases. The V segment lost 2 bases and the J segment 6 bases; nucleotides outside the gene matches: 9. The CDR3 runs 15 residues. Per germline, CDR1 MNHNS and CDR2 SASEGT. The CDR3 loop reads CASSEWGTGGREQYF. CDR3 DNA sequence: TGTGCCAGCAGTGAATGGGGGACAGGAGGTCGCGAGCAGTACTTC.

In its sample, this clone was seen a few times. V usage is TRBV25-1 and J usage is TRBJ1-1; a possible D gene is TRBD1 (5 bases). Trimming removed 1 base from V and 10 bases from J, with 13 bases in between. The CDR3 extends over 13 amino acids. CDR1 and CDR2 from the germline V gene are MGHDK and SYGVNS. The CDR3 sequence is CASSELKGSRAFF. The CDR3 DNA is TGTGCCAGCAGTGAATTAAAGGGGTCCCGAGCTTTCTTT.

V gene TRBV30 combines with J gene TRBJ1-5; D is ambiguous. Between the trimmed V and J ends, which lost 8 bases and 7 bases, there was a span of 24 bases. Germline CDR1 and CDR2: GTSNPN and SVGIG (reference sequence). This CDR3 has 15 residues. CDR3 protein: CAALPVGRVGQPQHF. CDR3 sequence (DNA): TGTGCCGCCCTTCCCGTCGGGAGGGTAGGACAGCCCCAGCATTTT.

This rearrangement joins TRBV30 to TRBJ2-3; 9 bases fit TRBD2. From germline, CDR1 is GTSNPN and CDR2 SVGIG (reference sequence). The CDR3 sequence is 13 residues long. The junction had 3 bases not matched to a gene; V was cut back by 5 bases and J by 3 bases. This CDR3 is CAWATSGTDTQYF. CDR3 nucleotides: TGTGCCTGGGCAACTAGCGGGACAGATACGCAGTATTTT.

This rearrangement joins TRBV7-9 to TRBJ2-7, with 9 bases identical to TRBD2. The CDR3 contains 15 residues. Unmatched junction bases numbered 8, after V lost 4 bases and J lost 4 bases. Germline lookup yields CDR1 SEHNR and CDR2 FQNEAQ (reference sequence). The CDR3 reads CASSYVAGVEYEQYF. CDR3 in DNA: TGTGCCAGCAGCTACGTAGCGGGAGTGGAGTACGAGCAGTACTTC.

The V gene is TRBV5-1, the J gene TRBJ2-1, with 9 bases fitting TRBD2. Trimming cost V 6 bases and J 0 bases; bases outside gene matches: 7. CDR1 SGHRS and CDR2 YFSETQ come from the germline V gene. This CDR3 is 16 amino acids long. CDR3 coding DNA: TGCGCCAGCACCCTTAGCGGGGGCGTCTCCTACAATGAGCAGTTCTTC. This sequence encodes CASTLSGGVSYNEQFF.

CDR3 in amino acids: CASRPGLVDEQYF. The CDR3 DNA sequence: TGTGCCAGCAGACCCGGACTAGTCGACGAGCAGTACTTC. The V call is TRBV6-5, the J call TRBJ2-7, with 7 bases fitting TRBD2. Trimming cost V 6 bases and J 5 bases; bases outside gene matches: 7. The CDR3 loop spans 13 amino acids. The germline CDR1 and CDR2 sequences are MNHEY and SVGAGI.

V and J are TRBV11-2 and TRBJ2-3, with a weak D call TRBD2 (5 bases). Deletions cut 3 bases from V and 5 bases from J, with 12 bases between. Per germline, CDR1 SGHAT and CDR2 FQNNGV. The CDR3 is made up of 14 amino acids. DNA of the CDR3: TGTGCCAGCAGCTTTAACCGGGATATAGATACGCAGTATTTT. Amino acid sequence: CASSFNRDIDTQYF.

This clone was seen only once. The V gene is TRBV30, the J gene TRBJ2-3; D may be TRBD2 (6 bases). The CDR3 has 14 residues. V was clipped by 5 bases and J by 1 base, with 13 bases between them. CDR1 and CDR2 (germline): GTSNPN, SVGIG (reference sequence). The CDR3: CAWASGLRTDTQYF. For the CDR3, the DNA is TGTGCCTGGGCCTCGGGACTCCGCACAGATACGCAGTATTTT.

The chain's CDR3 is CASSLDSSGLYEQYF. CDR3 coding DNA: TGTGCCAGCAGCTTGGACTCTAGCGGACTCTACGAGCAGTACTTC. The V and J genes are TRBV5-6 and TRBJ2-7, with 7 bases that match TRBD2. Germline V gene data show CDR1 as SGHDT and CDR2 as YYEEEE. This CDR3 contains 15 residues. V lost 0 bases and J lost 3; bases outside the gene matches: 6.

The J gene is TRBJ2-5, the V gene TRBV9; either TRBD1 or TRBD2 may supply D (5 bases each). The J call may not be correct, given that the DNA end is closer to TRBJ2-7. From germline, CDR1 is SGDLS and CDR2 YYNGEE. This CDR3 is 13 amino acids long. CDR3 sequence: CASSVNGGYEQYF. The CDR3 DNA reads TGTGCCAGCAGCGTTAATGGGGGCTACGAGCAGTACTTC.

V is TRBV2 and J is TRBJ2-7, with TRBD1 identical over 8 bases. The junction had 7 bases not matched to a gene; V was cut back by 8 bases and J by 1 base. Germline CDR1 SNHLY, CDR2 FYNNEI. The length of the CDR3 is 14 residues. CDR3 sequence reads: CASATGTGSYEQYF. In DNA form, the CDR3 reads TGTGCCAGCGCCACCGGGACAGGATCCTACGAGCAGTACTTC.

V and J are TRBV13 and TRBJ2-2, with a tentative D call TRBD2 (6 bases). The germline V and J ends were trimmed by 1 base and 6 bases, with 15 bases remaining between them. CDR3 length: 16 amino acids. CDR1 and CDR2 from the germline V gene are PRHDT and FYEKMQ (reference sequence). CDR3 in amino acids: CASSLDTGERAGELFF. CDR3 nucleotides: TGTGCCAGCAGCTTAGATACGGGGGAGAGGGCCGGGGAGCTGTTTTTT.

This chain's CDR3 is CASSLGVTQEDEQYF. The DNA of the CDR3 is TGCGCCAGCAGCTTGGGTGTTACCCAGGAGGACGAGCAGTACTTC. The genes are TRBV5-1 and TRBJ2-7; maybe TRBD2 (5 bases). The CDR3 extends over 15 amino acids. Germline CDR1 reads SGHRS; CDR2 reads YFSETQ. The V and J ends lost 0 bases and 5 bases respectively, with 15 bases between them.